The T cell receptor (beta chain) described here comes from a study of metastatic and nonmetastatic thyroid tumors (dated by TCRdb to 2018 to 2021). For the study in its entirety: Repertoires from peripheral blood and from tumor or nodule tissue samples of malignant and benign thyroid patients were compared. The research as a whole found: In both blood and tumor samples, TCR beta diversity was reported to be significantly higher in malignant tumors than in benign nodules.

Library prep was done by PCR. Sequencer: Illumina HiSeq 4000. The TCR beta-chain CDR3 region of each patient was profiled by high-throughput sequencing. As for how the authors treated the data: CDR3 differences across clinicopathological groups were used to build a classifier for discriminating distant-metastatic papillary thyroid cancer patients. The Shannon index was used to assess repertoire diversity, and the Morisita-Horn index was used to assess tumor-blood repertoire similarity. TCRdb applied fastp at Q25 and MiXCR to the public reads, then kept only in-frame beta chains. TCRdb's processing, not the authors', yielded these V and J calls. The sample has 14,000 or so clones on record, 20% to 30% of them singletons. The top ten constitute over 9.5% of the sample. This clone is termed medium-sized (0.01 to 0.1%). No antigen is known for it. Nothing much larger sits one base from this clone, and base qualities are not available.

CDR1 is given as MNHNS and CDR2 as SASEGT, both from the germline V gene. Counted from cysteine to phenylalanine, this CDR3 has 14 amino acids. The sequence is cut down to CDR3 DNA, 42 bases in frame from base 1. V and J lose 1 base and 5 bases, and a span of 9 bases separates them. None of the patients had been given any treatment before thyroid surgery. Patient clinical samples collected from about 2011 to 2018 were retrospectively analysed using T-cell receptor beta sequencing. This sequence originates from a female donor with papillary thyroid cancer or a benign thyroid nodule (not recorded which). Some clones in this sample may be carry-over from other donors' samples. The sequencing sample was made of tumor tissue. This chain is built from TRBV6-1 and TRBJ1-5, with a tentative D gene TRBD1 over 5 matching bases. The CDR3 is CASSEVPGHQPQHF. The sequenced DNA: TGTGCCAGCAGTGAAGTGCCGGGGCATCAGCCCCAGCATTTT.